These T cell receptor beta chains were read from a single sample in a study of T cell repertoires in ileal Crohn's disease. Using immunoSEQ multiplex PCR, the repertoire was profiled, and TCRdb retains in-frame clones only, with some absent. Counted here are about 4,500 clones, under 75% occurring once; the ten biggest clones make up 20% to 25%. Sequencing was done on a sample of ileal tissue. The receptors were gathered from an adult with Crohn's disease. Both conserved end residues are part of each CDR3. A D gene is named only where the DNA matches it firmly. A clone size is listed for some rows: how often the clone was seen (once, few, many), or a class if it is expanded.

j_gene	abundance	v_gene	d_gene	CDR3aa	CDR3nt
TRBJ2-3	.	TRBV5-1	.	CASSTLTGASTDTQYF	TGCGCCAGCAGCACTCTGACAGGAGCTAGCACAGATACGCAGTATTTT
TRBJ2-1	.	TRBV23-1	TRBD1	CARHLYNRGSSYNEQFF	TGCGCCAGACACTTATACAACAGGGGAAGCTCCTACAATGAGCAGTTCTTC
TRBJ1-1	medium-sized	TRBV6-1	.	CASSESAGLPREAFF	TGTGCCAGCAGTGAATCGGCAGGGCTTCCCCGTGAAGCTTTCTTT
TRBJ1-2	.	TRBV6-5	.	CASSSSGVNYGYTF	TGTGCCAGCAGTTCCTCAGGAGTCAACTATGGCTACACCTTC
TRBJ1-2	few	TRBV11-3	TRBD1	CASSLQGQGYTF	TGTGCCAGCAGCCTACAGGGGCAAGGCTACACCTTC
TRBJ2-3	.	TRBV5-1	TRBD1	CASSSSRTGGTDTQYF	TGCGCCAGCAGCTCTTCCCGGACAGGGGGCACAGATACGCAGTATTTT
TRBJ1-1	.	TRBV7-8	.	CASSPGSGAFF	TGTGCCAGCAGCCCAGGGAGCGGGGCTTTCTTT
TRBJ2-7	.	TRBV7-2	.	CASSPTTRPGEQYF	TGTGCCAGCAGCCCCACGACACGGCCCGGCGAGCAGTACTTC
TRBJ1-2	few	TRBV28	TRBD1	CASRAGTAYGYTF	TGTGCCAGCAGGGCGGGGACAGCCTATGGCTACACCTTC
TRBJ1-4	.	TRBV6-6	.	CASSYSSLNEKLFF	TGTGCCAGCAGTTACTCGTCTCTTAATGAAAAACTGTTTTTT
TRBJ2-7	.	TRBV7-9	TRBD2	CASSSQGLAGGGEQYF	TGTGCCAGCAGCTCTCAGGGCCTAGCGGGAGGAGGCGAGCAGTACTTC
TRBJ1-4	few	TRBV9	.	CASSAGQTFNEKLFF	TGTGCCAGCAGCGCAGGACAGACTTTTAATGAAAAACTGTTTTTT
TRBJ1-2	.	TRBV4-1	.	CASSQERRFYGYTF	TGCGCCAGCAGCCAAGAGAGGAGGTTCTATGGCTACACCTTC
TRBJ1-2	once	TRBV27	TRBD1	CASSPLGTGELRGGYTF	TGTGCCAGCAGTCCTCTCGGGACAGGCGAACTTCGGGGTGGCTACACCTTC
TRBJ1-2	.	TRBV7-8	.	CASSPGSTTFYGYTF	TGTGCCAGCAGCCCAGGAAGCACCACCTTCTATGGCTACACCTTC
TRBJ1-2	.	TRBV13	TRBD1	CASSFRQGSGYTF	TGTGCCAGCAGTTTTCGACAGGGGTCGGGCTACACCTTC
TRBJ1-1	.	TRBV18	.	CASSRERRYGAFF	TGTGCCAGCTCGAGAGAGAGGCGGTATGGAGCTTTCTTT
TRBJ1-4	.	TRBV7-8	TRBD1	CASSLGMTGYPEKLFF	TGTGCCAGCAGCTTAGGGATGACAGGGTATCCTGAAAAACTGTTTTTT
TRBJ2-3	.	TRBV30	.	CATYTDTQYF	TGTGCCACCTACACAGATACGCAGTATTTT
TRBJ2-5	.	TRBV9	TRBD2	CASSSGLAGGYLETQYF	TGTGCCAGCAGCTCAGGACTAGCGGGAGGGTATTTAGAGACCCAGTACTTC
TRBJ1-5	.	TRBV2	.	CASSESGAHRDNQPQHF	TGTGCCAGCAGTGAAAGTGGTGCTCACAGGGACAATCAGCCCCAGCATTTT
TRBJ2-3	.	TRBV7-8	TRBD1	CASSPSGTGFPDTQYF	TGTGCCAGCAGCCCTTCCGGGACAGGGTTCCCAGATACGCAGTATTTT
TRBJ1-4	.	TRBV14	TRBD1	CASSQVKRQGAQTNEKLFF	TGTGCCAGCAGCCAAGTTAAGAGACAGGGGGCGCAAACTAATGAAAAACTGTTTTTT
TRBJ2-3	.	TRBV4-2	.	CASSQVGGFSTDTQYF	TGTGCCAGCAGCCAAGTTGGGGGGTTCAGCACAGATACGCAGTATTTT
TRBJ2-1	.	TRBV28	TRBD2	CASSLPLAGYNEQFF	TGTGCCAGCAGTTTACCTCTAGCGGGATACAATGAGCAGTTCTTC
TRBJ2-7	.	TRBV4-1	TRBD1	CASSSRQGGPYEQYF	TGCGCCAGCAGCTCTCGACAGGGCGGTCCCTACGAGCAGTACTTC
TRBJ1-2	few	TRBV6-5	.	CASSPGTGYYGYTF	TGTGCCAGCAGTCCTGGTACAGGGTACTATGGCTACACCTTC
TRBJ1-2	.	TRBV18	.	CASSLQGPPVYGYTF	TGTGCCAGCTCACTACAGGGCCCTCCCGTCTATGGCTACACCTTC
TRBJ1-6	.	TRBV7-8	TRBD1	CASSLSLAGGFLHF	TGTGCCAGCAGTTTATCCCTTGCAGGGGGCTTCCTCCACTTT
TRBJ1-6	.	TRBV7-2	.	CASSSDFYNSPLHF	TGTGCCAGCAGCTCTGACTTCTATAATTCACCCCTCCACTTT
TRBJ1-5	.	TRBV7-8	TRBD1	CASSSTGKGQPQHF	TGTGCCAGCAGCTCGACAGGGAAGGGTCAGCCCCAGCATTTT
TRBJ2-7	.	TRBV7-9	.	CASSLSHEQYF	TGTGCCAGCAGCTTGAGTCACGAGCAGTACTTC
TRBJ2-5	.	TRBV29-1	TRBD2	CSVEGASGQETQYF	TGCAGCGTTGAAGGGGCTAGCGGACAAGAGACCCAGTACTTC
TRBJ2-7	.	TRBV6-1	.	CASSEATGNTYEQYF	TGTGCCAGCAGTGAAGCAACAGGTAATACCTACGAGCAGTACTTC
TRBJ2-7	.	TRBV5-4	.	CASSLVPGAYEQYF	TGTGCCAGCAGCTTGGTTCCAGGGGCCTACGAGCAGTACTTC
TRBJ2-5	.	TRBV6-5	.	CASSPRGRETQYF	TGTGCCAGCAGCCCGCGGGGAAGAGAGACCCAGTACTTC
TRBJ2-3	.	TRBV4-1	.	CASSQEEQPSTDTQYF	TGCGCCAGCAGCCAAGAGGAACAGCCTAGCACAGATACGCAGTATTTT
TRBJ2-7	few	TRBV5-1	TRBD1	CASSVRDRGHEQYF	TGCGCCAGCAGCGTCCGGGACAGGGGGCACGAGCAGTACTTC
TRBJ1-1	large	TRBV9	.	CASSVGVTQGTEAFF	TGTGCCAGCAGCGTAGGGGTCACCCAGGGGACTGAAGCTTTCTTT
TRBJ2-7	.	TRBV7-8	TRBD1	CASRPDRAQQYF	TGTGCCAGCAGGCCCGACAGGGCCCAGCAGTACTTC
TRBJ2-1	.	TRBV5-1	TRBD2	CASSVLAGEYNEQFF	TGCGCCAGCAGCGTACTAGCGGGGGAGTACAATGAGCAGTTCTTC
TRBJ1-2	few	TRBV5-6	TRBD1	CASRQKGQGGGKSYGYTF	TGTGCCAGCAGGCAAAAAGGACAGGGAGGGGGGAAGAGCTATGGCTACACCTTC
TRBJ1-2	.	TRBV6-6	.	CASNPTSNYGYTF	TGTGCCAGCAATCCGACATCTAACTATGGCTACACCTTC
TRBJ2-7	.	TRBV7-2	TRBD1	CASSLAGTGGLYF	TGTGCCAGCAGCTTAGCGGGGACAGGGGGCCTGTACTTC
TRBJ1-2	.	TRBV4-1	.	CASSQGTGFYGYTF	TGCGCCAGCAGCCAAGGTACAGGGTTCTATGGCTACACCTTC
TRBJ2-5	once	TRBV5-1	TRBD2	CASSTAGTSGGWETQYF	TGCGCCAGCAGCACAGCCGGGACTAGCGGGGGGTGGGAGACCCAGTACTTC
TRBJ1-1	.	TRBV5-8	.	CASSFSGRGTEAFF	TGTGCCAGCAGCTTTTCCGGCAGGGGAACTGAAGCTTTCTTT
TRBJ2-3	.	TRBV9	TRBD1	CASSPQGRGLTGDTQYF	TGTGCCAGCAGCCCCCAAGGCAGGGGGCTTACTGGAGATACGCAGTATTTT
TRBJ2-7	once	TRBV5-1	TRBD1	CASSGTDRYEQYF	TGCGCCAGCAGCGGGACAGATCGCTACGAGCAGTACTTC
TRBJ2-7	large	TRBV7-7	TRBD1	CASSTGQGGEQYF	TGTGCTAGCAGCACCGGACAGGGCGGTGAGCAGTACTTC
TRBJ2-2	.	TRBV30	.	CAWSVDGVDTGELFF	TGTGCCTGGAGTGTAGACGGGGTAGACACCGGGGAGCTGTTTTTT
TRBJ1-2	.	TRBV6-1	.	CASRDTTNYGYTF	TGTGCCAGCAGGGACACTACTAACTATGGCTACACCTTC
TRBJ1-6	.	TRBV6-1	.	CASSETQGGSPLHF	TGTGCCAGCAGTGAAACCCAGGGTGGATCACCCCTCCACTTT
TRBJ1-2	few	TRBV30	TRBD1	CAWSKGAYGYTF	TGTGCCTGGAGTAAGGGGGCGTATGGCTACACCTTC
TRBJ1-4	.	TRBV30	.	CAWSVLEKLFF	TGTGCCTGGAGTGTACTTGAAAAACTGTTTTTT